The 29 T cell receptor beta chains reported below all come from one sample, sequenced in a study of OX40 agonist ivuxolimab in advanced cancers. Only in-frame clones appear in the TCRdb table, and some are missing; sequencing was by immunoSEQ multiplex PCR. The table lists about 93,000 clones, roughly nine tenths of them singletons, with around 2.7% in the top ten. The sample in question was CD4+ or CD8+ T cells sorted from blood, obtained in a trial of the OX40 agonist ivuxolimab. These receptors were taken from an adult with an advanced solid tumor such as melanoma, head and neck, liver or kidney cancer.

The rearrangement links TRBV5-8 to TRBJ2-2; no definite D call. CDR1 SGHTS and CDR2 YDEGEE come from the germline V gene. Trimming cost V 4 bases and J 1 base, with 8 bases left between them. This CDR3 spans 14 amino acids. The CDR3: CASSNDKNTGELFF. As DNA, the CDR3 is TGTGCCAGCAGCAACGACAAGAACACCGGGGAGCTGTTTTTT.

In this sample, this clone turned up a few times. The rearrangement joins TRBV30 to TRBJ1-1; D gene unclear. The CDR3 has 15 amino acids. Germline CDR1 and CDR2: GTSNPN and SVGIG (reference sequence). Trimming stripped 4 bases from V and 2 bases from J, with 17 bases between. In DNA, the CDR3 is TGTGCCTGGATGTTCGGCGGGGTTAGAAACACTGAAGCTTTCTTT. Encoded protein: CAWMFGGVRNTEAFF.

CDR3 loop: CASSGRTGLRETQYF. The DNA for the CDR3 is TGTGCCAGCAGCGGCCGGACAGGCTTGCGAGAGACCCAGTACTTC. V and J are TRBV5-4 and TRBJ2-5, with TRBD1 matching 7 bases. Trimming took 4 bases from V and 4 from J; bases not matched to a gene: 10. CDR1 SGHNT and CDR2 YYREEE come from the germline V gene (reference sequence). This CDR3 has 15 residues. Complete variable domain (other parts from reference TRBV5-4 and TRBJ2-5): ETGVTQSPTHLIKTRGQQVTLRCSSQSGHNTVSWYQQALGQGPQFIFQYYREEENGRGNFPPRFSGLQFPNYSSELNVNALELDDSALYLCASSGRTGLRETQYFGPGTRLLVL.

The chain employs TRBV7-2 and TRBJ1-1; a weak D match, TRBD1 (5 bases). This CDR3 has 15 amino acids. Germline-derived CDR1 and CDR2 are SGHTA and FQGNSA. V lost 3 bases to trimming and J lost 1 base, with 12 bases between them. The CDR3 sequence is CASSFGGRGNTEAFF. The DNA for the CDR3 is TGTGCCAGCAGCTTTGGGGGGAGGGGGAACACTGAAGCTTTCTTT.

The chain is built from TRBV11-3 and TRBJ2-3, with TRBD2 identical over 9 bases. The CDR3 contains 15 residues. The V segment lost 2 bases and the J segment 4 bases; nucleotides outside the gene matches: 4. Looked up from germline, CDR1 is SGHNT and CDR2 is YENEEA. In nucleotides, the CDR3 is TGTGCCAGCAGCTTATTTAGCGGGAGCGCAGATACGCAGTATTTT. Residues: CASSLFSGSADTQYF.

V gene TRBV30 combines with J gene TRBJ1-2, with 7 nucleotides matching TRBD1. The CDR3 totals 15 residues. Germline V CDR1 and CDR2: GTSNPN, SVGIG (reference sequence). V shed 1 base, J shed 1 base, and the junction held 6 bases outside the gene matches. This CDR3 is CAWSEQGILNYGYTF. In DNA form, the CDR3 reads TGTGCCTGGAGTGAACAGGGGATACTTAACTATGGCTACACCTTC.

The rearrangement joins TRBV30 to TRBJ2-7; tentatively, D is TRBD1 (6 bases). V lost 0 bases, J lost 6 bases, and 9 bases lay in between. Germline V lookup: CDR1 GTSNPN, CDR2 SVGIG (reference sequence). This CDR3 is built from 12 residues. The CDR3 DNA reads TGTGCCTGGAGTGTACAGGGCTTCGAGCAGTACTTC. It specifies CAWSVQGFEQYF.

The chain is built from TRBV28 and TRBJ2-2; a weak D match, TRBD2 (5 bases). With 5 bases removed from V and 2 bases from J, the gap between germline ends came to 12 bases. The V gene's germline CDR1 is MDHEN and CDR2 SYDVKM. The CDR3 spans 15 residues. DNA for the CDR3: TGTGCCAGCAGTCGGGCGGGCGTTAACACCGGGGAGCTGTTTTTT. Translation: CASSRAGVNTGELFF.

This chain connects TRBV6-5 to TRBJ1-1; D is undetermined. With 0 bases removed from V and 1 base from J, the gap between germline ends came to 9 bases. The CDR3 sequence is 15 residues long. Germline CDR1 is MNHEY and CDR2 is SVGAGI. The chain's CDR3 is CASSYSWQANTEAFF. In DNA form, the CDR3 reads TGTGCCAGCAGTTACTCTTGGCAAGCGAACACTGAAGCTTTCTTT.

The gene calls are TRBV2 and TRBJ1-1; D gene ambiguous. The CDR3 consists of 13 residues. V was cut by 7 bases and J by 0 bases, with 9 bases left in between. CDR1 and CDR2 from the germline V gene are SNHLY and FYNNEI. The CDR3 nucleotides are TGTGCCAGCAATTTAGGGATGAACACTGAAGCTTTCTTT. This sequence encodes CASNLGMNTEAFF.

The chain carries TRBV18 and TRBJ2-1; 9 bases map to TRBD1. With V trimmed by 6 bases and J by 7 bases, 10 bases remained unmatched. Germline V lookup: CDR1 KGHSH, CDR2 LQKENI. The CDR3 spans 15 residues. The CDR3 loop is CASSPGTGSRNEQFF. In DNA, the CDR3 is TGTGCCAGCTCGCCAGGGACAGGGTCTAGAAATGAGCAGTTCTTC.

V and J are TRBV30 and TRBJ2-1; 8 bases are shared with TRBD1. Germline lookup yields CDR1 GTSNPN and CDR2 SVGIG (reference sequence). V was clipped by 7 bases and J by 4 bases; unmatched bases: 9. The length of the CDR3 is 14 residues. The CDR3 reads CASLTGEIYNEQFF. The CDR3 coding sequence is TGTGCCTCATTGACAGGGGAAATATACAATGAGCAGTTCTTC.

V usage is TRBV28 and J usage is TRBJ2-2, with D tentatively TRBD2 (6 bases). The CDR3 totals 16 residues. Between the trimmed V and J ends, which lost 6 bases and 3 bases, there was a span of 17 bases. Germline assignment: CDR1 MDHEN and CDR2 SYDVKM. The CDR3 here is CASRGGTTTHTGELFF. DNA for the CDR3: TGTGCCAGCAGGGGCGGGACGACCACTCACACCGGGGAGCTGTTTTTT.

This clone has a single count. The chain recombines TRBV18 with TRBJ1-5, with TRBD1 identical over 7 bases. J gave up 3 bases and V 5 bases, and 4 bases lay outside the gene matches. Germline lookup yields CDR1 KGHSH and CDR2 LQKENI. The CDR3 is made up of 14 amino acids. The CDR3 nucleotides are TGTGCCAGCTCATTGGGACAGAACAATCAGCCCCAGCATTTT. Its protein is CASSLGQNNQPQHF.

The V call is TRBV9, the J call TRBJ1-1, with a weak D call TRBD1 (5 bases). This CDR3 is built from 15 residues. CDR1 SGDLS and CDR2 YYNGEE come from the germline V gene. V was cut by 0 bases and J by 3 bases, with 12 bases left in between. CDR3 DNA: TGTGCCAGCAGCGTAGGAGGCGGGGGGTACACTGAAGCTTTCTTT. This translates into CASSVGGGGYTEAFF.

The chain couples TRBV7-2 to TRBJ2-5; weak D call: TRBD1 (5 bases). The CDR3 has 17 amino acids. Trimming removed 0 bases from V and 4 bases from J, with 18 bases in between. Germline loops: CDR1 SGHTA, CDR2 FQGNSA. The CDR3 DNA sequence: TGTGCCAGCAGCTTAGCGCTCGGACACTCGGCGGCAGAGACCCAGTACTTC. Amino acid sequence: CASSLALGHSAAETQYF.

The rearrangement joins TRBV27 to TRBJ2-5; unclear D gene. Germline CDR1 MNHEY, CDR2 SMNVEV (reference sequence). The V and J ends lost 4 bases and 0 bases respectively, with 9 bases between them. The CDR3 length is 14 residues. The CDR3 loop is CASSSTVYQETQYF. Here the CDR3 DNA reads TGTGCCAGCAGTTCAACCGTGTACCAAGAGACCCAGTACTTC.

The V and J genes are TRBV28 and TRBJ1-2; 11 bases line up with TRBD1. Germline V gene sequence: CDR1 MDHEN, CDR2 SYDVKM. The CDR3 has 14 residues. The V and J ends lost 5 bases and 5 bases, in that order; junction bases with no gene match: 4. The CDR3 DNA reads TGTGCCAGCAGTCGGGACAGGGGGGTGTATGGCTACACCTTC. Its translation is CASSRDRGVYGYTF.

This chain uses TRBV10-3 with TRBJ2-1, with 10 bases identical to TRBD2. The trim removed 10 bases at V and 7 bases at J, leaving 10 bases unmatched. Germline V lookup: CDR1 ENHRY, CDR2 SYGVKD. The CDR3 spans 14 residues. CDR3 residues: CATATSGPANEQFF. The CDR3 DNA sequence: TGTGCCACTGCGACTAGCGGGCCTGCTAATGAGCAGTTCTTC.

The chain links TRBV19 to TRBJ2-3; 9 bases are shared with TRBD2. The length of the CDR3 is 13 residues. V was pared by 8 bases and J by 5 bases, with 5 bases of the junction left unmatched. From germline, CDR1 is LNHDA and CDR2 SQIVND (reference sequence). The CDR3 protein is CASQDSGRDTQYF. As DNA, the CDR3 is TGTGCCAGTCAAGATAGCGGGAGAGATACGCAGTATTTT. Variable domain in full (rest from reference TRBV19 and TRBJ2-3): DGGITQSPKYLFRKEGQNVTLSCEQNLNHDAMYWYRQDPGQGLRLIYYSQIVNDFQKGDIAEGYSVSREKKESFPLTVTSAQKNPTAFYLCASQDSGRDTQYFGPGTRLTVL.

The genes are TRBV7-2 and TRBJ2-5; D assignment may be TRBD1 or TRBD2 (5 bases each). This CDR3 is 13 amino acids long. Germline CDR1 reads SGHTA; CDR2 reads FQGNSA. Trimming removed 6 bases at V and 2 bases at J, with 10 bases between. The DNA of the CDR3 is TGTGCCAGCAGTCGGGACGGACAAGAGACCCAGTACTTC. Its protein is CASSRDGQETQYF.

The V gene is TRBV5-1, the J gene TRBJ2-7; 7 nucleotides line up with TRBD2. J lost 6 bases, V lost 4 bases, and 13 bases had no gene match. This CDR3 contains 15 residues. The germline gives CDR1 SGHRS, CDR2 YFSETQ. The CDR3 reads CASSALGYGGGEQYF. CDR3 bases: TGCGCCAGCAGCGCCCTCGGGTACGGCGGGGGCGAGCAGTACTTC.

The rearrangement links TRBV2 to TRBJ2-7, with D unclear. Germline V gene lookup returns CDR1 SNHLY and CDR2 FYNNEI. Trimming cost V 5 bases and J 1 base, with 0 bases left between them. The CDR3 covers 10 residues. For the CDR3, the DNA is TGTGCCAGCAGTTCCTACGAGCAGTACTTC. It is translated as CASSSYEQYF.

This chain uses TRBV30 with TRBJ2-7, with D tentatively TRBD2 (6 bases). The V and J ends lost 5 bases and 1 base respectively, with 18 bases between them. The CDR3 consists of 15 residues. Germline loops: CDR1 GTSNPN, CDR2 SVGIG (reference sequence). The CDR3 here is CAWGAGSARSYEQYF. Written as DNA, the CDR3 is TGTGCCTGGGGGGCCGGGAGCGCACGGTCCTACGAGCAGTACTTC.

The V and J genes are TRBV2 and TRBJ2-3; no clear D gene. Germline assignment: CDR1 SNHLY and CDR2 FYNNEI. Deletions cut 6 bases from V and 2 bases from J, with 9 bases between. This CDR3 region has 13 residues. The CDR3 DNA sequence: TGTGCCAGCAGCGAGGAACCCACAGATACGCAGTATTTT. Its translation is CASSEEPTDTQYF. Complete variable domain (other parts from reference TRBV2 and TRBJ2-3): EPEVTQTPSHQVTQMGQEVILRCVPISNHLYFYWYRQILGQKVEFLVSFYNNEISEKSEIFDDQFSVERPDGSNFTLKIRSTKLEDSAMYFCASSEEPTDTQYFGPGTRLTVL.

The V gene is TRBV28, the J gene TRBJ1-5; D not certain. V was pared by 3 bases and J by 0 bases, with 6 bases between. Germline-derived CDR1 and CDR2 are MDHEN and SYDVKM. This CDR3 is built from 14 residues. DNA of the CDR3: TGTGCCAGCAGTTTCATGGATAGCAATCAGCCCCAGCATTTT. It codes for CASSFMDSNQPQHF. Drawing the rest from reference TRBV28 and TRBJ1-5, the complete variable domain is DVKVTQSSRYLVKRTGEKVFLECVQDMDHENMFWYRQDPGLGLRLIYFSYDVKMKEKGDIPEGYSVSREKKERFSLILESASTNQTSMYLCASSFMDSNQPQHFGDGTRLSIL.

J is TRBJ1-1 and V is TRBV28, with 8 bases fitting TRBD1. The V segment lost 0 bases and the J segment 5 bases; nucleotides outside the gene matches: 5. Per the germline V gene, CDR1 is MDHEN and CDR2 is SYDVKM. This CDR3 has 15 amino acids. The CDR3 DNA reads as TGTGCCAGCAGTTTATGGGGCAGGGGGCAAACTGAAGCTTTCTTT. As protein: CASSLWGRGQTEAFF.

The V gene is TRBV28, the J gene TRBJ2-1, with 9 bases that match TRBD2. The CDR3 contains 14 residues. Germline V gives CDR1 MDHEN, CDR2 SYDVKM. With V trimmed by 7 bases and J by 12 bases, 13 bases remained unmatched. The CDR3 DNA sequence: TGTGCCAGCACCCCTGCTGGCGGGAGGGCAGGGCAGTTCTTC. Translating gives CASTPAGGRAGQFF.

The chain employs TRBV5-1 and TRBJ2-2, with a weak D call TRBD1 (6 bases). The CDR3 totals 16 residues. V lost 4 bases and J lost 5, with 18 bases in between. CDR1 SGHRS and CDR2 YFSETQ come from the germline V gene. CDR3 DNA: TGCGCCAGCAGCCTGCAGGACAGTCCCATTACCGGGGAGCTGTTTTTT. Amino acids: CASSLQDSPITGELFF.